This section outlines one T cell receptor (beta chain) sequence together with its context. This specimen belongs to a study of blood T cell repertoires in COVID-19. Background on the study: Specimens from acute and convalescent COVID-19 originated in the United States, Italy and Spain. PBMCs, B-cell-depleted T cells, or T cells provided the cDNA or gDNA that made up the material.

The CDR3 has 17 amino acids. Germline CDR1 KGHDR, CDR2 SFDVKD. V gave up 2 bases and J gave up 5 bases; unmatched junction bases: 9. As processed by the authors: Scientists estimated how many nucleated cells there were by amplifying reference gene primers. Assay: immunoSEQ multiplex PCR; the TCRdb copy retains only in-frame clones and omits some. V and J calls plus clone size are reproduced from that table; the DNA served to infer D and trimming. Among around 120,000 clones, roughly four fifths were seen once, and the ten largest hold 2% to 3%. V is TRBV24-1 and J is TRBJ2-5; the match to TRBD1 covers 11 bases. Sequenced sample: peripheral blood. The receptor's source is a man aged 50 or older with acute or convalescent COVID-19. The CDR3 nucleotides read TGTGCCACCAGTGATTCCGGGACAGGGGGATTCGAGGAGACCCAGTACTTC. Translating gives CATSDSGTGGFEETQYF.